The present TCR beta chain was sequenced within a study of TIL therapy for anti-PD-1-resistant metastatic lung cancer (dated by TCRdb to the early 2020s). At the level of the whole study: Enrolled patients had a median age of around 51 years (range 38-75) and a median tumor PD-L1 proportion score of 6% to 6.5%. Most of the cohort had lung adenocarcinoma, including a handful of EGFR-mutant tumors and two ALK-rearranged tumors, and half of the patients were either current or former smokers. A median non-synonymous tumor mutation burden of more than 1.2 mutations per megabase was determined across the cohort by whole-exome sequencing. T cell receptor beta sequencing of tumor and peripheral blood served to follow clonotypes across the tumor, the expanded TIL product, and serial blood samples.

Notes on this clone: No cognate antigen has been identified for it. No qualities accompany the bases; no much larger clone lies one base away.

Study-level results and caveats: The study protocol defined all tumor marker inferences as exploratory. Clonal turnover during TIL culture was high, and many clones enriched in the product were not detected in the baseline tumor, suggesting clonal contraction rather than faithful expansion. Generalizability was limited because the cohort was highly selected, with more treatment-naive, never-smoker and oncogene-addicted patients included than is typical. Higher clonality and lower diversity were observed in expanded TIL cultures than in baseline intratumoral T cells (median clonality roughly 6.3% vs 31%, p < 0.0001).

Using bias-controlled multiplex PCR with the immunoSEQ v3 hsTCRB kit, the TCR beta CDR3 regions were amplified from genomic DNA. TCR libraries were sequenced on an Illumina NextSeq 500 to some 1.8 million read pairs for survey level or roughly 5-6.5 million for deep level. On the authors' methods: Clonality was reported by immunoSEQ Analyzer software, which also assigned V, D and J genes and filtered out non-productive sequences. Repertoires were compared using productive Simpson clonality and Morisita overlap index of productive TRB rearrangements between infused TIL and blood. TCRdb obtained this table from immuneACCESS and retained in-frame rearrangements with V and J assigned. These tables miss some clones; where compared with another copy, unresolved V genes account for less than half of the shortfall, and the remainder is unexplained. Clone size and the V and J calls come from that table; the DNA yielded D and trimming. Recorded for this sample are about 26,000 clones; 63% of them occurred a single time. About 16% of the sample belongs to the ten largest clones.

CDR1 and CDR2 are drawn from the germline V gene: SGHNT, YENEEA. V ends up 5 bases short and J 8 bases short, with an unmatched junction base count of 4. The CDR3 sequence holds 12 residues, the cysteine and phenylalanine included. Only the CDR3 portion is preserved as DNA: 36 bases, with reading frame beginning at the first base. Read against the paper, the sample's time point label means: pre-treatment sample, taken before nivolumab and TIL therapy. The baseline tumor samples were excised metastases, mostly pleural nodules or supraclavicular lymph nodes, taken from the same resection that was used to grow TIL. Tumors were harvested prior to any PD-1/PD-L1 blockade, after which nivolumab was administered to patients, and lymphodepletion, expanded TIL infusion and IL-2 were given to patients who progressed. A phase I trial run at two centers enrolled adults with stage 4 NSCLC between October 2017 and 2020. The samples were obtained from a phase I trial that was single-arm and open-label and tested tumor-infiltrating lymphocyte therapy combined with nivolumab in advanced non-small cell lung cancer. Portions of each resected tumor were snap-frozen in liquid nitrogen and stored at -80 °C. Tumor regions of interest were chosen on H&E sections by laser-capture macrodissection, pulverized into approximately 15 mg aliquots, and extracted with Qiagen Allprep kits.

The receptor was isolated from a woman aged 30 to 85 with non-small cell lung cancer. The material sequenced was tumor tissue, taken at baseline. In this chain, TRBV11-3 is recombined with TRBJ1-1; TRBD1 agrees with 8 junctional bases. CDR3 loop: CASSVGQGEAFF. DNA sequence: TGTGCCAGCAGCGTCGGACAGGGAGAAGCTTTCTTT.